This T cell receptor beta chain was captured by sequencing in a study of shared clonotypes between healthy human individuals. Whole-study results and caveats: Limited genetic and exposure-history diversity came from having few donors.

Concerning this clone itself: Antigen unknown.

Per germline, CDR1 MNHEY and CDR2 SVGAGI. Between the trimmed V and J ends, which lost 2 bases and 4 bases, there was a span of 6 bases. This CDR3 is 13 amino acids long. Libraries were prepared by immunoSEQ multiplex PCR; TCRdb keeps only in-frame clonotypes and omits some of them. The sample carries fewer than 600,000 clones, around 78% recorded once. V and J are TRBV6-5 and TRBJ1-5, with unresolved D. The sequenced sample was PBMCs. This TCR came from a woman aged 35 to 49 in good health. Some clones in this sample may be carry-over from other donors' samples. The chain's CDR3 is CASSYAPNQPQHF. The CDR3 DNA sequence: TGTGCCAGCAGTTACGCGCCGAATCAGCCCCAGCATTTT.